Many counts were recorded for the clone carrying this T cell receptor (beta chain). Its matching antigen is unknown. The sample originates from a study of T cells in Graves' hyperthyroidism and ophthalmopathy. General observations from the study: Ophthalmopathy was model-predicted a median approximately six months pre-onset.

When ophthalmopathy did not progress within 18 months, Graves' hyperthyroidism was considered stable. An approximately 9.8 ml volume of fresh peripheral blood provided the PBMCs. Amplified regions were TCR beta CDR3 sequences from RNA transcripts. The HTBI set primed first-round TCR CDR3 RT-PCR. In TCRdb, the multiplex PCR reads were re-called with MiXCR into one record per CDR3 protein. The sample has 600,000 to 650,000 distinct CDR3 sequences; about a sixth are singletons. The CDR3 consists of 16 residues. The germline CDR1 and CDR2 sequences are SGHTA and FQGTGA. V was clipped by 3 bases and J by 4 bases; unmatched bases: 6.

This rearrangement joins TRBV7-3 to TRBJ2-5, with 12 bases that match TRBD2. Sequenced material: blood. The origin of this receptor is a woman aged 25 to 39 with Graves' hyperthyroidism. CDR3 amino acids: CASSLELAGGSETQYF. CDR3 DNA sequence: TGTGCCAGCAGCTTGGAGCTAGCGGGAGGGTCAGAGACCCAGTACTTC.